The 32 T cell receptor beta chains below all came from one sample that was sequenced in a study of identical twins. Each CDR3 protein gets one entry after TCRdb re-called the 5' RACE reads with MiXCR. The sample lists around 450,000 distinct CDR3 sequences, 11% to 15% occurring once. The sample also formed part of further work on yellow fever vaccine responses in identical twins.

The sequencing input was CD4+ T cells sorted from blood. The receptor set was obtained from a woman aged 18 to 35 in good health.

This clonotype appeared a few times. Written as DNA, the CDR3 is TGCGCCAGCAGCCAAGATCACACTATTGGCGAGCAGTACTTC. Protein product: CASSQDHTIGEQYF. The chain is built from TRBV4-3 and TRBJ2-7; no clear D gene. The germline V gene encodes CDR1 LGHNA and CDR2 YSLEER. Trimming stripped 0 bases from V and 6 bases from J, with 12 bases between. This CDR3 contains 14 residues.

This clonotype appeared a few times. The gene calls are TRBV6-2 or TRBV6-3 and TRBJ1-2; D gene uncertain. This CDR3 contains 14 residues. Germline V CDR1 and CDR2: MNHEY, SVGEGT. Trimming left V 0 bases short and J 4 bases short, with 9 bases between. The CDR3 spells CASSYSTPPYGYTF. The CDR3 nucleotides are TGTGCCAGCAGTTACTCGACACCTCCCTATGGCTACACCTTC.

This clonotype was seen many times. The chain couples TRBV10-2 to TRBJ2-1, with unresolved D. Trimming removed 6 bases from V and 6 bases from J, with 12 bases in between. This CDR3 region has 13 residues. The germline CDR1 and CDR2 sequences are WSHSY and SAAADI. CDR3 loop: CASRPPSFNEQFF. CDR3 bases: TGCGCCAGCAGGCCTCCAAGCTTCAATGAGCAGTTCTTC.

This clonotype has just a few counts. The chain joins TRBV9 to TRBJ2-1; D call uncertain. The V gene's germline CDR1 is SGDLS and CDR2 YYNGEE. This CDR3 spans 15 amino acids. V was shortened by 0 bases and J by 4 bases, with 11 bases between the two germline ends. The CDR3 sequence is CASSVALVQYNEQFF. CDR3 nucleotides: TGTGCCAGCAGCGTAGCCCTGGTACAGTACAATGAGCAGTTCTTC. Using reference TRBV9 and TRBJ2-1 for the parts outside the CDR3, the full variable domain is DSGVTQTPKHLITATGQRVTLRCSPRSGDLSVYWYQQSLDQGLQFLIQYYNGEERAKGNILERFSAQQFPDLHSELNLSSLELGDSALYFCASSVALVQYNEQFFGPGTRLTVL.

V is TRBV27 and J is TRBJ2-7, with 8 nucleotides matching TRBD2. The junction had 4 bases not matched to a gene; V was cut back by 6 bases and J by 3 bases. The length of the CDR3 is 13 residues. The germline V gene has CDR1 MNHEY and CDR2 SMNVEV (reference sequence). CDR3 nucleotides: TGTGCCAGCAGGGCGGGGGGCGGCTACGAGCAGTACTTC. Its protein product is CASRAGGGYEQYF.

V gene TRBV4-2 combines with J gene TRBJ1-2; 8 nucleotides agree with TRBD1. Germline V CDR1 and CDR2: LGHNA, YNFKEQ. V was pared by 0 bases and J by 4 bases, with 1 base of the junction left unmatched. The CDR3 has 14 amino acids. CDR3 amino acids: CASSQETGAYGYTF. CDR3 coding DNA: TGTGCCAGCAGCCAAGAGACAGGGGCCTATGGCTACACCTTC.

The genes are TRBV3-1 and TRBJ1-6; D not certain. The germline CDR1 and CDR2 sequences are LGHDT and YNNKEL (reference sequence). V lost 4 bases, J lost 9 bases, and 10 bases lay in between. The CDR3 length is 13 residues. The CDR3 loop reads CASSPLRGSPLHF. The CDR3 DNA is TGTGCCAGCAGCCCTCTACGAGGTTCACCCCTCCACTTT.

CDR3 protein: CASSYSTGGPTEAFF. In nucleotides, the CDR3 is TGTGCCAGCAGTTACTCGACAGGGGGACCCACTGAAGCTTTCTTT. The rearrangement joins TRBV6-5 to TRBJ1-1; 9 bases match TRBD1. The CDR3 is 15 residues long. Germline CDR1 reads MNHEY; CDR2 reads SVGAGI. Trimming took 0 bases from V and 4 from J; bases not matched to a gene: 3.

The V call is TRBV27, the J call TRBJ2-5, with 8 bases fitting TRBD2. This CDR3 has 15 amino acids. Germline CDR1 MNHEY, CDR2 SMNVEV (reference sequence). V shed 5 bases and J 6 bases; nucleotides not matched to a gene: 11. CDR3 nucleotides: TGTGCCAGCAGTCCAGCGGGGGCCATGGTAAAGACCCAGTACTTC. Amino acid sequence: CASSPAGAMVKTQYF.

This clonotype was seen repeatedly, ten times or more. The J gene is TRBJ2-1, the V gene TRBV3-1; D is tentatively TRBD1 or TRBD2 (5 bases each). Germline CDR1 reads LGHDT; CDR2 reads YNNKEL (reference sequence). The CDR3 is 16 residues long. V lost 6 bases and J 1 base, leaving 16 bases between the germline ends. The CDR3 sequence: CASSTGGGVSYNEQFF. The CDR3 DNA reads TGTGCCAGCAGTACTGGTGGGGGAGTTTCCTACAATGAGCAGTTCTTC.

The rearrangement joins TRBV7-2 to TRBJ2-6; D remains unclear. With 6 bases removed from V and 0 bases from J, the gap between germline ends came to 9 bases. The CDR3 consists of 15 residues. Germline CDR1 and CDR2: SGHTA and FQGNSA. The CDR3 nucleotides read TGTGCCAGCAGTCCCGAGAGCTCTGGGGCCAACGTCCTGACTTTC. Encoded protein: CASSPESSGANVLTF. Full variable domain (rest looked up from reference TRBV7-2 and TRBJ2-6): GAGVSQSPSNKVTEKGKDVELRCDPISGHTALYWYRQSLGQGLEFLIYFQGNSAPDKSGLPSDRFSAERTGGSVSTLTIQRTQQEDSAVYLCASSPESSGANVLTFGAGSRLTVL.

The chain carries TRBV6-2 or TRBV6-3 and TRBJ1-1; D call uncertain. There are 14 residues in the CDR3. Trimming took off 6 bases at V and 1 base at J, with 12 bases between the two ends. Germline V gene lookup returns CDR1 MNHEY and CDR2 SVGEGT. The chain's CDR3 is CASRPGRTNTEAFF. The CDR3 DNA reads TGTGCCAGCAGACCTGGACGGACGAACACTGAAGCTTTCTTT.

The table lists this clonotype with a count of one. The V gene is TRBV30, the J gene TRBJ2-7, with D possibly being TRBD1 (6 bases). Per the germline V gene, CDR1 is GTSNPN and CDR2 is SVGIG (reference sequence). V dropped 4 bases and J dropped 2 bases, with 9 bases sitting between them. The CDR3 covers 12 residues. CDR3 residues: CAWKQGTYEQYF. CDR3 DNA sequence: TGTGCCTGGAAACAGGGTACCTACGAGCAGTACTTC.

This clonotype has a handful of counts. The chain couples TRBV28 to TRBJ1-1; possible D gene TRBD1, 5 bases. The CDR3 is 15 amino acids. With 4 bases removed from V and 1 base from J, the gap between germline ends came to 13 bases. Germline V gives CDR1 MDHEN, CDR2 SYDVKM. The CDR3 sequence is CASSSFLTGNTEAFF. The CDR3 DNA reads TGTGCCAGCAGTTCCTTTTTAACAGGGAACACTGAAGCTTTCTTT.

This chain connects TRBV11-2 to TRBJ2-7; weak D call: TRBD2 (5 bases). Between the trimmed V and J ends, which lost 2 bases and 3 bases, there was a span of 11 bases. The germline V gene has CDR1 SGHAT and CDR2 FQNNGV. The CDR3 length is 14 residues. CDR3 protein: CASSLSGGLYEQYF. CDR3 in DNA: TGTGCCAGCAGCTTATCGGGCGGGCTCTACGAGCAGTACTTC.

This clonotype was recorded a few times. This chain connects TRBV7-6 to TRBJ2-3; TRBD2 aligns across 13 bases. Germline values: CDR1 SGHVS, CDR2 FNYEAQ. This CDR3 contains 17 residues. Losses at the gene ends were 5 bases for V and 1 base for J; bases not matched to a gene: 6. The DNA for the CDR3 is TGTGCCAGCAGCCTACTAGCGGGGGGGCTCGGCACAGATACGCAGTATTTT. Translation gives CASSLLAGGLGTDTQYF.

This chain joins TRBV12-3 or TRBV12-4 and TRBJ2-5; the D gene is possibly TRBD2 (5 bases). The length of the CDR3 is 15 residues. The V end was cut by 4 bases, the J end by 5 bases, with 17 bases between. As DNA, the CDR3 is TGTGCCAGCAGTTCCTTTATAGGTGGCGGGGAGACCCAGTACTTC. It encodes CASSSFIGGGETQYF.

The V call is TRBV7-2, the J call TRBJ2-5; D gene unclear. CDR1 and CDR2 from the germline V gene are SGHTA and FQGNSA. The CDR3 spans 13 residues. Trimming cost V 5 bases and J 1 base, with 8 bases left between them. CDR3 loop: CASSLSVQETQYF. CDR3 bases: TGTGCCAGCAGCCTCTCGGTCCAAGAGACCCAGTACTTC.

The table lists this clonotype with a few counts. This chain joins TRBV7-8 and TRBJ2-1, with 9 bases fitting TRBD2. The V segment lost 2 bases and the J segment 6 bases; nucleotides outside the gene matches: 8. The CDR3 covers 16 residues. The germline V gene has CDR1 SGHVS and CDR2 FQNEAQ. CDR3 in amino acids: CASSLYLFSGGNEQFF. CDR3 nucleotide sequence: TGTGCCAGCAGCTTATATCTCTTTAGCGGGGGCAATGAGCAGTTCTTC. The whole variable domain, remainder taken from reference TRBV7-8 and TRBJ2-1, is GAGVSQSPRYKVAKRGQDVALRCDPISGHVSLFWYQQALGQGPEFLTYFQNEAQLDKSGLPSDRFFAERPEGSVSTLKIQRTQQEDSAVYLCASSLYLFSGGNEQFFGPGTRLTVL.

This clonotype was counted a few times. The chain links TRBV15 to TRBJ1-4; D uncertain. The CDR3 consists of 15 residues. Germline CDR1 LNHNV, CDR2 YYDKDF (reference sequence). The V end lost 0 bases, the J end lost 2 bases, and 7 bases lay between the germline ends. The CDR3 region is CATSRDGVTNEKLFF. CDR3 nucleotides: TGTGCCACCAGCAGAGATGGGGTGACTAATGAAAAACTGTTTTTT.

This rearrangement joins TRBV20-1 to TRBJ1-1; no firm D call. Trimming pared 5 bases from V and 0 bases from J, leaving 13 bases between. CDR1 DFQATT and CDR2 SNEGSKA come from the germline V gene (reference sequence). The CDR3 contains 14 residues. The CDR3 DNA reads TGCAGTGCTTCCCCCTCTAGTATGAACACTGAAGCTTTCTTT. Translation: CSASPSSMNTEAFF.

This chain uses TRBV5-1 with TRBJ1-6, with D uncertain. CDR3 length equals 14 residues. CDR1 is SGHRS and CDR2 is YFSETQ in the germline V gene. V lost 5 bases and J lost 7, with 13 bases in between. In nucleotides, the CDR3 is TGCGCCAGCAGACAAGAAGCGAAAAATTCACCCCTCCACTTT. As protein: CASRQEAKNSPLHF.

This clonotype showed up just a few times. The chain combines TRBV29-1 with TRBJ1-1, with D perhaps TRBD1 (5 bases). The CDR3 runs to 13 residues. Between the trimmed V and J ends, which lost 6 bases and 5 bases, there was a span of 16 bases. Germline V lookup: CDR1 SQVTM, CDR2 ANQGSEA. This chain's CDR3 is CSVAGGKGTEAFF. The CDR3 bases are TGCAGCGTCGCGGGGGGGAAGGGTACTGAAGCTTTCTTT.

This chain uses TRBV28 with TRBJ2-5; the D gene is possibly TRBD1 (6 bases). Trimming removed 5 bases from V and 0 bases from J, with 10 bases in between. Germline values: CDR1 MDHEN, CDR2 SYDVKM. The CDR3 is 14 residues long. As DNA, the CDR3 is TGTGCCAGCAGTATCCGGGACAACCAAGAGACCCAGTACTTC. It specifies CASSIRDNQETQYF.

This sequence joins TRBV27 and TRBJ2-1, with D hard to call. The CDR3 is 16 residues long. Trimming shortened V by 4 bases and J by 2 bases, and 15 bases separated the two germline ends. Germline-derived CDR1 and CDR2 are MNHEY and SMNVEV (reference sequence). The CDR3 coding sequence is TGTGCCAGCAGTTGGAGTGGTACATACCCCTACAATGAGCAGTTCTTC. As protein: CASSWSGTYPYNEQFF.

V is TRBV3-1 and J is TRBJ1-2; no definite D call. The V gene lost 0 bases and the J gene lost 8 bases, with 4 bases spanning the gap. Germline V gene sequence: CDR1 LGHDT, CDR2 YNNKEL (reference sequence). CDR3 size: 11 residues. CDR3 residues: CASSQEGGYTF. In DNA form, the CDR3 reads TGTGCCAGCAGCCAAGAGGGCGGCTACACCTTC.

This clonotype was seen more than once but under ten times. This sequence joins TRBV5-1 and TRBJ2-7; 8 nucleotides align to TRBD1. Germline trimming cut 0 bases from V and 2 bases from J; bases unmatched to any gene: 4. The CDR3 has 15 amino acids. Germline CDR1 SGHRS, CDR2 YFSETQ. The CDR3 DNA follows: TGCGCCAGCAGCTTGGATGGGACAGGAACCTACGAGCAGTACTTC. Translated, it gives CASSLDGTGTYEQYF.

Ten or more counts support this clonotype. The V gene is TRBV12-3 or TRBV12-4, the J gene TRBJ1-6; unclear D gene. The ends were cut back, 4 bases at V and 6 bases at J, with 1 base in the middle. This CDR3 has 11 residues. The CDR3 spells CASSSNSPLHF. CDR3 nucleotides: TGTGCCAGCAGTTCTAATTCACCCCTCCACTTT.

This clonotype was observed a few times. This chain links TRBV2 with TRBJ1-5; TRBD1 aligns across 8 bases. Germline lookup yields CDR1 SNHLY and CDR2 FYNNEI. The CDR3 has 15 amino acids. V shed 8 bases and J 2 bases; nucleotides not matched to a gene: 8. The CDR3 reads CASSLQGEGNQPQHF. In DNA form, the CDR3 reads TGTGCCAGCTCGCTACAGGGGGAAGGCAATCAGCCCCAGCATTTT.

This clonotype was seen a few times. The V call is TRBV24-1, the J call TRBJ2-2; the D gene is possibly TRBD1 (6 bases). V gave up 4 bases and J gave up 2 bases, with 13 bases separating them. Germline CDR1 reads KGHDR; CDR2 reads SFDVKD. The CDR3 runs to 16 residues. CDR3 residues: CATSDTRGINTGELFF. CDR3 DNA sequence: TGTGCCACCAGTGACACGAGGGGGATCAACACCGGGGAGCTGTTTTTT.

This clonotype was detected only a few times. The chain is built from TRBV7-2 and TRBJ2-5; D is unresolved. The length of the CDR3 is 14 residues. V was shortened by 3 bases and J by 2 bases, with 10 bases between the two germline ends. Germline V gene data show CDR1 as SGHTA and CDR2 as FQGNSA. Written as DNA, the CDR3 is TGTGCCAGCAGCTTGCGGTGGGCACAAGAGACCCAGTACTTC. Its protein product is CASSLRWAQETQYF.

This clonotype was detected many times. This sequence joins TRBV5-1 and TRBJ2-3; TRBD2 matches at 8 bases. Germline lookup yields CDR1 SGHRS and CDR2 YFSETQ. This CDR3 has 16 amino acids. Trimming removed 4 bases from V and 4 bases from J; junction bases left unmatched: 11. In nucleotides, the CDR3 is TGCGCCAGCAGCCTTCAAACTAGCGGAGGGGCAGATACGCAGTATTTT. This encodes CASSLQTSGGADTQYF.